This TCR beta chain was identified during a study of long-term antiretroviral therapy in people with HIV. Whole-study findings and limits: Blood in the study was drawn between about 2004 and 2017, possibly under older ART regimens, which may be less effective than current ones. Regardless of time point, clones expanded before ART dominated the repertoire. The study lacked data on ART adherence, viral resistance or therapy changes.

Every HIV-positive participant received treatment in the United States. With regard to this clone: Antigen: not known.

With survey level as its setting, the immunoSEQ assay was v3.0. Profiling relied on immunoSEQ multiplex PCR, and the TCRdb table lists in-frame clones only, not all of them. The sample lists about 28,000 clones, about three quarters occurring once. The CDR3 extends over 14 amino acids. Trimming removed 7 bases from V and 4 bases from J, with 16 bases in between. Germline-derived CDR1 and CDR2 are LNHDA and SQIVND (reference sequence). The receptor was derived from a man in his late teens or twenties with HIV. This sample comprised unsorted PBMCs, obtained 1.5 years before starting antiretroviral therapy. The rearrangement links TRBV19 to TRBJ1-2; a weak D match, TRBD1 (5 bases). CDR3 region: CASIGTESLYGYTF. The CDR3 nucleotides read TGTGCCAGTATAGGGACGGAATCACTCTATGGCTACACCTTC.